The text below deals with one T cell receptor beta chain. The antigen remains undetermined. The deep-level immunoSEQ assay was used. Profiled with immunoSEQ multiplex PCR; TCRdb holds only in-frame clones, not every one. The sample holds about 2.1 million clones, about 93% seen once. Naive CD8 cells were CD45RO-negative, positively selected for CCR7, excluding terminally differentiated effector memory CD45RA+ cells. The sample comes from a study of shared clonotypes between healthy human individuals. Study-level results: An anticipated effect of sequencing depth on clonotype sharing among donors was recognized.

The sample taken for sequencing was naive CD8+ T cells from PBMCs. The TCR comes from a man aged 18 to 35 in good health. Some clones in this sample may be carry-over from other donors' samples.

The CDR3 loop is CASSLAVVTSGLGDTQYF. The CDR3 nucleotides are TGTGCCAGCAGCTTGGCCGTCGTAACTAGCGGACTAGGGGATACGCAGTATTTT. The chain recombines TRBV5-5 with TRBJ2-3; 8 bases line up with TRBD2. The CDR3 totals 18 residues. Germline CDR1 and CDR2: SGHKS and YYEKEE (reference sequence). V lost 0 bases to trimming and J lost 6 bases; unmatched junction nucleotides: 15.